This T cell receptor beta chain was obtained from a study of blood T cell repertoires in COVID-19. Participant ages covered about 18 to 89 years across around 25 US areas. Resolution of symptoms, clearance, or two negative PCRs was present in recovered Cohort 3 donors. In the original analysis: Using reference gene primer amplification, nucleated cell counts were estimated. TCRdb's table, derived via immunoSEQ multiplex PCR, lists solely in-frame clones and lacks some. V and J calls and clone size are copied from that table; D and trimming were computed from the DNA. The repertoire includes 230,000 or so clones, more than 65% of them detected once, and approximately 3.6% sits in the top ten. After removal of 7 bases from V and 5 bases from J, the junction contained 14 bases not matched to a gene. This CDR3 region has 15 residues. Germline values: CDR1 SGDLS, CDR2 YYNGEE.

Material for sequencing was PBMCs or T cells enriched from blood (not recorded which). This TCR came from a man in his fifties who had recovered from COVID-19. The rearrangement links TRBV9 to TRBJ2-5, with 7 bases matching TRBD1. As DNA, the CDR3 is TGTGCCAGCGGAGAGACAGGGCGACCCGTGGAGACCCAGTACTTC. Translation: CASGETGRPVETQYF. Variable domain in full (rest from reference TRBV9 and TRBJ2-5): DSGVTQTPKHLITATGQRVTLRCSPRSGDLSVYWYQQSLDQGLQFLIQYYNGEERAKGNILERFSAQQFPDLHSELNLSSLELGDSALYFCASGETGRPVETQYFGPGTRLLVL.